The rows below give T cell receptor beta chains drawn from one sample of a study of T-cell memory formation after mild COVID-19. Via MiXCR, TCRdb re-called the 5' RACE reads, giving one row per CDR3 protein. The sample includes about 350,000 distinct CDR3 sequences, approximately 13% of them seen just once. Input material: PBMCs or a T cell subset sorted from them (not recorded which). Receptor source: a man aged 18 to 29 who had mild COVID-19 (a few samples of this study predate the infection). Cell type and time point are not known. Each CDR3 is given with its conserved first and last residue. Each record gives: D gene, CDR3 length, clone size, V gene, J gene, CDR3 DNA, CDR3 protein. D genes are given only for firm matches. Not all rows give a size; the values are once, few, many and, for expanded clones, a class.

D gene: TRBD2
CDR3 length: 15
clone size: .
V gene: TRBV5-1
J gene: TRBJ2-1
CDR3 DNA: TGCGCCAGCAGCCTGGGACTAGCGGGGGGGACTGAGCAGTTCTTC
CDR3 protein: CASSLGLAGGTEQFF

D gene: TRBD1
CDR3 length: 14
clone size: few
V gene: TRBV29-1
J gene: TRBJ1-1
CDR3 DNA: TGCAGCGTGACTCAGGGGGCGAGGGACACTGAAGCTTTCTTT
CDR3 protein: CSVTQGARDTEAFF

D gene: TRBD2
CDR3 length: 18
clone size: many
V gene: TRBV7-8
J gene: TRBJ2-3
CDR3 DNA: TGTGCCAGCAGCTTGATAGTAGCGGGGGGTACTATCACAGATACGCAGTATTTT
CDR3 protein: CASSLIVAGGTITDTQYF

D gene: .
CDR3 length: 15
clone size: .
V gene: TRBV9
J gene: TRBJ1-1
CDR3 DNA: TGTGCCAGCAGCTTAGGGGATAGAGCGAACACTGAAGCTTTCTTT
CDR3 protein: CASSLGDRANTEAFF

D gene: .
CDR3 length: 12
clone size: few
V gene: TRBV29-1
J gene: TRBJ1-1
CDR3 DNA: TGCAGCGCCCGCCAGCCGGGAACTGAAGCTTTCTTT
CDR3 protein: CSARQPGTEAFF

D gene: .
CDR3 length: 18
clone size: few
V gene: TRBV6-2/TRBV6-3
J gene: TRBJ2-3
CDR3 DNA: TGTGCCAGCAGTTACGCTCCGTGGGGAAAGGATATCACAGATACGCAGTATTTT
CDR3 protein: CASSYAPWGKDITDTQYF

D gene: .
CDR3 length: 12
clone size: .
V gene: TRBV29-1
J gene: TRBJ2-5
CDR3 DNA: TGCAGCGTTGATGAGACGACGGAGACCCAGTACTTC
CDR3 protein: CSVDETTETQYF

D gene: .
CDR3 length: 15
clone size: few
V gene: TRBV6-5
J gene: TRBJ2-1
CDR3 DNA: TGTGCCAGCAGCTCCCCCGGGGCAGGGGACTATGAGCAGTTCTTC
CDR3 protein: CASSSPGAGDYEQFF

D gene: .
CDR3 length: 15
clone size: .
V gene: TRBV2
J gene: TRBJ2-1
CDR3 DNA: TGTGCCAGCAGTGAAGGGGGGCGGGTCTACAATGAGCAGTTCTTC
CDR3 protein: CASSEGGRVYNEQFF

D gene: .
CDR3 length: 14
clone size: few
V gene: TRBV15
J gene: TRBJ1-1
CDR3 DNA: TGTGCCACCCTGGGGGAGGGCATGAACACTGAAGCTTTCTTT
CDR3 protein: CATLGEGMNTEAFF

D gene: TRBD2
CDR3 length: 15
clone size: .
V gene: TRBV20-1
J gene: TRBJ2-3
CDR3 DNA: TGCAGTGCTACGGTAGCGGGGGGGAGCACAGATACGCAGTATTTT
CDR3 protein: CSATVAGGSTDTQYF

D gene: TRBD2
CDR3 length: 15
clone size: few
V gene: TRBV3-1
J gene: TRBJ2-5
CDR3 DNA: TGTGCCAGCAGCCAACTAGCGGGGACCCAAGCACCCCAGTACTTC
CDR3 protein: CASSQLAGTQAPQYF

D gene: TRBD1
CDR3 length: 14
clone size: few
V gene: TRBV7-3
J gene: TRBJ1-1
CDR3 DNA: TGTGCCAGCAGACAGACAGGGAGGGGCACTGAAGCTTTCTTT
CDR3 protein: CASRQTGRGTEAFF

D gene: .
CDR3 length: 14
clone size: many
V gene: TRBV6-2/TRBV6-3
J gene: TRBJ2-3
CDR3 DNA: TGTGCCAGCAGTTACTCTGCCTCTCAAGATACGCAGTATTTT
CDR3 protein: CASSYSASQDTQYF

D gene: .
CDR3 length: 15
clone size: .
V gene: TRBV4-3
J gene: TRBJ2-7
CDR3 DNA: TGCGCCAGCAGCCAAGTACGGGGGCCCTCCTACGAGCAGTACTTC
CDR3 protein: CASSQVRGPSYEQYF

D gene: .
CDR3 length: 15
clone size: .
V gene: TRBV2
J gene: TRBJ2-3
CDR3 DNA: TGTGCCAGCAATGGAGGGACTGCCCCCACAGATACGCAGTATTTT
CDR3 protein: CASNGGTAPTDTQYF

D gene: .
CDR3 length: 16
clone size: .
V gene: TRBV12-5
J gene: TRBJ2-7
CDR3 DNA: TGTGCTAGTGGTTTGGGGTTGTCGTGGGGAGGATACGAGCAGTACTTC
CDR3 protein: CASGLGLSWGGYEQYF